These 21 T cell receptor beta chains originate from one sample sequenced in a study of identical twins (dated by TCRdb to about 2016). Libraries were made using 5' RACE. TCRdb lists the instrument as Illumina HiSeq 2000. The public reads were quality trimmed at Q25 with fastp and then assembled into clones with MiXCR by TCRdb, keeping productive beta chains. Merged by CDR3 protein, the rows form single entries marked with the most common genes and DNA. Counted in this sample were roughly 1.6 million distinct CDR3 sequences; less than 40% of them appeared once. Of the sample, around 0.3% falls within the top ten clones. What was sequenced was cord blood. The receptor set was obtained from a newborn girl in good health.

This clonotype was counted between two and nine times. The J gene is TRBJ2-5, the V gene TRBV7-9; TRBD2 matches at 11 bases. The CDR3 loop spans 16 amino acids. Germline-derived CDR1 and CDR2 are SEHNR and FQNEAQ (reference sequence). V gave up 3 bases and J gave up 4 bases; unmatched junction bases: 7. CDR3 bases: TGTGCCAGCAGCTTCAGACTAGCGGGGAAAGCAGAGACCCAGTACTTC. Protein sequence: CASSFRLAGKAETQYF. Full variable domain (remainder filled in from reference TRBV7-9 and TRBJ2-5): DTGVSQNPRHKITKRGQNVTFRCDPISEHNRLYWYRQTLGQGPEFLTYFQNEAQLEKSRLLSDRFSAERPKGSFSTLEIQRTEQGDSAMYLCASSFRLAGKAETQYFGPGTRLLVL.

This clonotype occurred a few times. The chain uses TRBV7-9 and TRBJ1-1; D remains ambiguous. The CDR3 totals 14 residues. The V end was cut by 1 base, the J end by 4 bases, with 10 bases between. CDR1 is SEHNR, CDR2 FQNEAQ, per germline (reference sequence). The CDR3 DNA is TGTGCCAGCAGCTTAGGGGTATTTGGCACTGAAGCTTTCTTT. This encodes CASSLGVFGTEAFF.

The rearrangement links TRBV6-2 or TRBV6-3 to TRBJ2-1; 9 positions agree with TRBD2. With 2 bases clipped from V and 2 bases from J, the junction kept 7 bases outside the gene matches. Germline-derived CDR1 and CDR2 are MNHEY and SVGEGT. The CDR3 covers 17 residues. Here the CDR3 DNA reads TGTGCCAGCAGTTACCCCCTAGCGGGGTTTACCTACAATGAGCAGTTCTTC. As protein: CASSYPLAGFTYNEQFF.

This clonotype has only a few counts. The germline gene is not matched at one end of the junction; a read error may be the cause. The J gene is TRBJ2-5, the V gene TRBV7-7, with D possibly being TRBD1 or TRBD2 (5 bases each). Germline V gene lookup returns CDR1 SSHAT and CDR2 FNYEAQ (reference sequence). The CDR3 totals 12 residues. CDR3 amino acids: CASSTGTGTQYF. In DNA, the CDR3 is TGTGCTAGCAGCACTGGGACGGGTACCCAGTACTTC.

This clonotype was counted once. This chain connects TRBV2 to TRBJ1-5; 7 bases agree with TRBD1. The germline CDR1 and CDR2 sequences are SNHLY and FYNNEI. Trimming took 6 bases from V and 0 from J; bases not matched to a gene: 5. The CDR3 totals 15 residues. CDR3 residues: CASRGTEYSNQPQHF. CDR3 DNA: TGTGCCAGCAGGGGGACAGAGTATAGCAATCAGCCCCAGCATTTT. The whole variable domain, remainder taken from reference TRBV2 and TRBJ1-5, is EPEVTQTPSHQVTQMGQEVILRCVPISNHLYFYWYRQILGQKVEFLVSFYNNEISEKSEIFDDQFSVERPDGSNFTLKIRSTKLEDSAMYFCASRGTEYSNQPQHFGDGTRLSIL.

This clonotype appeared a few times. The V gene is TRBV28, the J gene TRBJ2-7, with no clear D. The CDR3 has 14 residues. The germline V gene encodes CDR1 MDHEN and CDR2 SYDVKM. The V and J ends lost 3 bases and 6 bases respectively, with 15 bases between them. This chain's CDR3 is CASSFRLIPCEQYF. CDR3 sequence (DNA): TGTGCCAGCAGTTTTCGACTTATCCCCTGCGAGCAGTACTTC.

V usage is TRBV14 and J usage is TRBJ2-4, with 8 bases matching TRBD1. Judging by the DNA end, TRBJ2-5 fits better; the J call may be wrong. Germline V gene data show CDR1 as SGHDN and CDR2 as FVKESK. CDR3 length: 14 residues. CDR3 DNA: TGTGCCAGCAGCCGTCCGGACAGGGAAGAGACCCAGTACTTC. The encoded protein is CASSRPDREETQYF.

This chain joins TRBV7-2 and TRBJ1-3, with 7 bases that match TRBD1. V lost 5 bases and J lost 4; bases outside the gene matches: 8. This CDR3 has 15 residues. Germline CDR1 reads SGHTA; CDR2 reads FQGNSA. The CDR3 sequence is CASSPHRGGGNTIYF. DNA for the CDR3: TGTGCCAGCAGCCCGCACAGGGGAGGAGGAAACACCATATATTTT. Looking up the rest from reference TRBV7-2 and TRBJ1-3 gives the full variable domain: GAGVSQSPSNKVTEKGKDVELRCDPISGHTALYWYRQSLGQGLEFLIYFQGNSAPDKSGLPSDRFSAERTGGSVSTLTIQRTQQEDSAVYLCASSPHRGGGNTIYFGEGSWLTVV.

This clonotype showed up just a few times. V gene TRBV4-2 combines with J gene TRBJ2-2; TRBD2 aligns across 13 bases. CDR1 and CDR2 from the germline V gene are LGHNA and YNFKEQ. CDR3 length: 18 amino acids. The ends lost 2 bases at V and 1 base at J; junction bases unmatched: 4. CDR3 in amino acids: CASSQQGLAGKNTGELFF. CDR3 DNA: TGTGCCAGCAGCCAACAGGGACTAGCGGGAAAGAACACCGGGGAGCTGTTTTTT.

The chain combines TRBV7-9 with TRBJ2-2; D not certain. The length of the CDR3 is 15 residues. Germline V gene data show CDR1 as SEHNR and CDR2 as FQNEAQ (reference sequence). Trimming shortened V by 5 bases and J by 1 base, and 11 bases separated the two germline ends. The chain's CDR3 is CASSPIARNTGELFF. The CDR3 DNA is TGTGCCAGCAGCCCTATAGCCAGGAACACCGGGGAGCTGTTTTTT.

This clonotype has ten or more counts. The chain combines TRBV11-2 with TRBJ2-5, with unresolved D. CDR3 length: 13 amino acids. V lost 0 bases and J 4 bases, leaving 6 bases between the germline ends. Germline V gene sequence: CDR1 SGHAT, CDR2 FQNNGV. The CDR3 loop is CASSLDGGETQYF. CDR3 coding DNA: TGTGCCAGCAGCTTAGACGGTGGAGAGACCCAGTACTTC.

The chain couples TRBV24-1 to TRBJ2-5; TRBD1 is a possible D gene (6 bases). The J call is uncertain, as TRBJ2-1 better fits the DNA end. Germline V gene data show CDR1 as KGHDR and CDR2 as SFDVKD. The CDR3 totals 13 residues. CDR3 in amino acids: CATSTGYQETQFF. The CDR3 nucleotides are TGTGCCACCAGTACAGGGTACCAAGAGACCCAGTTCTTC.

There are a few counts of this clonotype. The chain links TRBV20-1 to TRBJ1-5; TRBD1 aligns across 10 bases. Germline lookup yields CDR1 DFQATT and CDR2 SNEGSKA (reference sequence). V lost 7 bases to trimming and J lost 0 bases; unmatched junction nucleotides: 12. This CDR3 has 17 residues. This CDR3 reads CSVLDRGAYYSNQPQHF. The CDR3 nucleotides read TGCAGTGTTTTGGACAGGGGGGCCTACTATAGCAATCAGCCCCAGCATTTT.

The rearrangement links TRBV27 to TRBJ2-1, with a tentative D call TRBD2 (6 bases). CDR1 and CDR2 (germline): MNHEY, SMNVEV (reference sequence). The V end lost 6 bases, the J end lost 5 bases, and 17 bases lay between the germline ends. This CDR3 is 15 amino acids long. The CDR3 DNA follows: TGTGCCAGCAGGCCTAGACTAGTAGCCCACAATGAGCAGTTCTTC. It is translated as CASRPRLVAHNEQFF.

The CDR3: CASSDRGRNTGELFF. CDR3 coding DNA: TGTGCCAGCAGTGACAGGGGGCGGAACACCGGGGAGCTGTTTTTT. This chain links TRBV12-3 or TRBV12-4 with TRBJ2-2; 10 nucleotides line up with TRBD1. V was clipped by 5 bases and J by 1 base; unmatched bases: 1. The CDR3 covers 15 residues.

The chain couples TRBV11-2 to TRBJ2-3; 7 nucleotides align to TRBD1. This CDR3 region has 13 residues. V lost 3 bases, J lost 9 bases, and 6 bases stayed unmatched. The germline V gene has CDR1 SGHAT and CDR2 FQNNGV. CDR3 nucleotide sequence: TGTGCCAGCAGCTTTCTATCAGGGGGAACGCAGTATTTT. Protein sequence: CASSFLSGGTQYF.

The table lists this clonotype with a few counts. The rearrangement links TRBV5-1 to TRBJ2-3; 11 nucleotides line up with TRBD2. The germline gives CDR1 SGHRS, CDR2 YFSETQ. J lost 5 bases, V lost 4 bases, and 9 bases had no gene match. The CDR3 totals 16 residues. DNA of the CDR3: TGCGCCAGCAGCCTGGGGCTAGCGGGAGGAGAAGATACGCAGTATTTT. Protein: CASSLGLAGGEDTQYF.

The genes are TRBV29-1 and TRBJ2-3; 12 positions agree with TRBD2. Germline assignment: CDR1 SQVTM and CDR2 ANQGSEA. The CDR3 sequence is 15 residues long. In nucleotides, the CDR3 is TGCAGTTCTAGCGGGAGGGCCGGGGGCACAGATACGCAGTATTTT. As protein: CSSSGRAGGTDTQYF.

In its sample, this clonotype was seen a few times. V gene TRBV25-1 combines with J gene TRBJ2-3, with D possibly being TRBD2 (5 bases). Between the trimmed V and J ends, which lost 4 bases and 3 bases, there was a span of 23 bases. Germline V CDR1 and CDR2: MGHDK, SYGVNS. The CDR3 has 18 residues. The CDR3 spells CASSATSPRGLMTDTQYF. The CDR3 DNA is TGTGCCAGCAGTGCAACATCCCCCCGGGGTTTAATGACAGATACGCAGTATTTT.

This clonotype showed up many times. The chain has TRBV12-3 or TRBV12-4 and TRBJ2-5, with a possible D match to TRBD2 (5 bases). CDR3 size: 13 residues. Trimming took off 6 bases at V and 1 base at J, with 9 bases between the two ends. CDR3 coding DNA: TGTGCCAGCAGACTAGATGCCCAAGAGACCCAGTACTTC. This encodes CASRLDAQETQYF.

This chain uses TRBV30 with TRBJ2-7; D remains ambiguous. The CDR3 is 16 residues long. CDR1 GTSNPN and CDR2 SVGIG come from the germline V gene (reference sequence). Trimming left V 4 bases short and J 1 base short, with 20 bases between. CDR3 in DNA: TGTGCCTGGATCCCCGGTTGGATGACCGATTCCTACGAGCAGTACTTC. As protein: CAWIPGWMTDSYEQYF.